The 29 T cell receptor beta chains below come from one sample, sequenced in a study of CD8 T cells in ankylosing spondylitis. TCRdb analysed the 5' RACE reads with MiXCR anew, one entry per CDR3 protein. The table records about 17,000 distinct CDR3 sequences, roughly 8.2% of them present only once. Sequencing was performed on blood. All receptors come from a male donor with ankylosing spondylitis or in good health (not recorded which).

At least ten counts were recorded for this clonotype. This chain uses TRBV6-6 with TRBJ1-4; D ambiguous. CDR3 length equals 14 residues. CDR1 is MNHNY, CDR2 SVGAGI, per germline (reference sequence). Trimming cost V 2 bases and J 8 bases, with 12 bases left between them. The CDR3 is CASSYIGRWEKLFF. The CDR3 DNA reads as TGTGCCAGCAGTTACATTGGCCGGTGGGAAAAACTGTTTTTT.

The table lists this clonotype with many counts. The gene calls are TRBV5-1 and TRBJ2-1; D may be TRBD1 (6 bases). Trimming pared 2 bases from V and 15 bases from J, leaving 18 bases between. The CDR3 runs 13 residues. Germline CDR1 SGHRS, CDR2 YFSETQ. The CDR3 DNA reads TGCGCCAGCAGCTTAGAACCGACAGGCCCGTTGTTCTTC. It is translated as CASSLEPTGPLFF.

This clonotype has only a few counts. The chain uses TRBV6-2 or TRBV6-3 and TRBJ2-3; 8 bases line up with TRBD1. CDR3 length: 15 residues. Per germline, CDR1 MNHEY and CDR2 SVGEGT. The V gene end was trimmed by 0 bases and the J gene end by 4 bases; junction bases not matched to a gene: 3. The CDR3 coding sequence is TGTGCCAGCAGTTACTCCCGGACAGGGCCAGATACGCAGTATTTT. This encodes CASSYSRTGPDTQYF.

This clonotype was seen at least ten times. The chain joins TRBV7-2 to TRBJ1-1; D gene uncertain. V was clipped by 3 bases and J by 3 bases, with 8 bases between them. The length of the CDR3 is 13 residues. The germline V gene has CDR1 SGHTA and CDR2 FQGNSA. Here the CDR3 reads CASSLEVYTEAFF. CDR3 nucleotide sequence: TGTGCCAGCAGCTTGGAAGTATACACTGAAGCTTTCTTT.

V usage is TRBV12-3 or TRBV12-4 and J usage is TRBJ1-6, with 7 bases aligning to TRBD1. The CDR3 is 14 amino acids. The trim removed 7 bases at V and 7 bases at J, leaving 7 bases unmatched. DNA for the CDR3: TGTGCCAGCACCTCCGGGACAGACAATTCACCCCTCCACTTT. This gives the protein CASTSGTDNSPLHF.

This clonotype was counted at least ten times. V and J are TRBV3-1 and TRBJ2-7, with D perhaps TRBD2 (5 bases). Germline CDR1 and CDR2: LGHDT and YNNKEL (reference sequence). Trimming took 4 bases from V and 3 from J, leaving 13 bases between them. The CDR3 covers 14 residues. This CDR3 is CASSPLERSYEQYF. The CDR3 DNA is TGTGCCAGCAGCCCACTAGAGCGGAGCTACGAGCAGTACTTC.

The chain employs TRBV19 and TRBJ2-6; D uncertain. This CDR3 comprises 13 residues. The germline gives CDR1 LNHDA, CDR2 SQIVND (reference sequence). V was shortened by 7 bases and J by 0 bases, with 4 bases between the two germline ends. Here the CDR3 reads CASKSSGANVLTF. For the CDR3, the DNA is TGTGCCAGTAAAAGCTCTGGGGCCAACGTCCTGACTTTC.

This clonotype occurred a few times. The rearrangement joins TRBV19 to TRBJ2-1; TRBD1 matches 7 bases. The trim removed 3 bases at V and 8 bases at J, leaving 7 bases unmatched. Germline V gene data show CDR1 as LNHDA and CDR2 as SQIVND (reference sequence). CDR3 size: 14 residues. The CDR3 DNA reads as TGTGCCAGTAGTATTCGGGCAGGGGGAGATGAGCAGTTCTTC. Its protein product is CASSIRAGGDEQFF.

In this sample, this clonotype turned up many times. The CDR3 nucleotides are TGCAGCGTCGGACTAGATACTGAGCAGTTCTTC. Translated, it gives CSVGLDTEQFF. This chain links TRBV29-1 with TRBJ2-1; 7 nucleotides match TRBD2. V was clipped by 6 bases and J by 9 bases; unmatched bases: 5. CDR3 size: 11 residues. Germline-derived CDR1 and CDR2 are SQVTM and ANQGSEA.

This clonotype showed up many times. The chain is built from TRBV3-1 and TRBJ1-3, with D tentatively TRBD1 (5 bases). The CDR3 totals 16 residues. The ends were cut back, 0 bases at V and 4 bases at J, with 13 bases in the middle. Germline V gene data show CDR1 as LGHDT and CDR2 as YNNKEL (reference sequence). CDR3 DNA: TGTGCCAGCAGCCAAGATCGAAGGGGAGCGGGAAACACCATATATTTT. As protein: CASSQDRRGAGNTIYF. The whole variable domain, remainder taken from reference TRBV3-1 and TRBJ1-3, is DTAVSQTPKYLVTQMGNDKSIKCEQNLGHDTMYWYKQDSKKFLKIMFSYNNKELIINETVPNRFSPKSPDKAHLNLHINSLELGDSAVYFCASSQDRRGAGNTIYFGEGSWLTVV.

This clonotype was seen many times. The DNA for the CDR3 is TGCAGTGCTAGATGGGGTCTAATCGGGGAGCAGTACGTC. This encodes CSARWGLIGEQYV. V gene TRBV20-1 combines with J gene TRBJ2-7; D gene uncertain. The germline V gene has CDR1 DFQATT and CDR2 SNEGSKA (reference sequence). V was cut by 2 bases and J by 7 bases, with 15 bases left in between. This CDR3 has 13 residues.

The chain links TRBV20-1 to TRBJ1-1; 9 bases map to TRBD1. The V and J ends lost 5 bases and 12 bases, in that order; junction bases with no gene match: 13. Germline V gene data show CDR1 as DFQATT and CDR2 as SNEGSKA (reference sequence). CDR3 length equals 13 residues. This chain's CDR3 is CSAPVRGQGNTFF. The CDR3 DNA reads as TGCAGTGCTCCCGTCCGGGGACAGGGTAATACTTTCTTT.

V gene TRBV5-1 combines with J gene TRBJ1-1, with D unresolved. The V end lost 0 bases, the J end lost 0 bases, and 9 bases lay between the germline ends. Germline loops: CDR1 SGHRS, CDR2 YFSETQ. This CDR3 is 15 amino acids long. This CDR3 is CASSLGHQMNTEAFF. CDR3 nucleotides: TGCGCCAGCAGCTTGGGACATCAAATGAACACTGAAGCTTTCTTT.

This clonotype has ten or more counts. The CDR3 sequence is CASSQAAGLFEQFF. The CDR3 region has the DNA TGCGCCAGCAGCCAAGCGGCGGGGCTATTTGAGCAGTTCTTC. The chain uses TRBV4-3 and TRBJ2-1, with D perhaps TRBD2 (6 bases). The CDR3 covers 14 residues. Germline V lookup: CDR1 LGHNA, CDR2 YSLEER. V dropped 1 base and J dropped 9 bases, with 13 bases sitting between them.

Within the sample, this clonotype is medium-sized (0.01 to 0.1%). The chain joins TRBV28 to TRBJ2-3; D is unclear. Germline-derived CDR1 and CDR2 are MDHEN and SYDVKM. Trimming shortened V by 6 bases and J by 2 bases, and 15 bases separated the two germline ends. The CDR3 is 15 amino acids. As DNA, the CDR3 is TGTGCCAGCAGCTCCGACACCTACCTCACAGATACGCAGTATTTT. It specifies CASSSDTYLTDTQYF.

This clonotype was observed many times. CDR3 in amino acids: CASKGLAGDETQYF. Here the CDR3 DNA reads TGTGCCAGCAAAGGGCTAGCGGGGGATGAGACCCAGTACTTC. This sequence joins TRBV6-6 and TRBJ2-5; 10 bases align to TRBD2. V dropped 7 bases and J dropped 5; count of bases not matched to a gene: 7. The CDR3 has 14 amino acids. Germline loops: CDR1 MNHNY, CDR2 SVGAGI (reference sequence).

The sample holds many counts of this clonotype. The rearrangement joins TRBV20-1 to TRBJ2-5; TRBD1 matches 7 bases. There are 13 residues in the CDR3. Germline CDR1 and CDR2: DFQATT and SNEGSKA (reference sequence). V lost 3 bases, J lost 10 bases, and 11 bases stayed unmatched. CDR3 region: CSASIHEGAGQYF. The CDR3 DNA follows: TGCAGTGCTAGCATTCATGAGGGGGCAGGCCAGTACTTC.

This clonotype has just a few counts. The chain uses TRBV5-1 and TRBJ2-1; 7 nucleotides line up with TRBD1. Germline assignment: CDR1 SGHRS and CDR2 YFSETQ. Trimming removed 3 bases from V and 3 bases from J; junction bases left unmatched: 6. The CDR3 sequence is 15 residues long. The CDR3, as DNA: TGCGCCAGCAGCTCGGAGACAGGGCTCTACAATGAGCAGTTCTTC. It specifies CASSSETGLYNEQFF.

V is TRBV7-9 and J is TRBJ2-1; TRBD2 agrees at 12 bases. Germline values: CDR1 SEHNR, CDR2 FQNEAQ (reference sequence). V lost 5 bases and J lost 8; bases outside the gene matches: 4. This CDR3 contains 14 residues. The CDR3 here is CASSPSGRVHEQFF. The CDR3 coding sequence is TGTGCCAGCAGCCCTAGCGGGAGGGTCCATGAGCAGTTCTTC.

This clonotype was observed many times. V usage is TRBV28 and J usage is TRBJ1-2, with D uncertain. V lost 11 bases, J lost 2 bases, and 12 bases lay in between. The CDR3 totals 12 residues. The germline V gene encodes CDR1 MDHEN and CDR2 SYDVKM. DNA for the CDR3: TGTGCCTCGTTGAGAGGGAACTATGGCTACACCTTC. Translating gives CASLRGNYGYTF.

The sample holds a few counts of this clonotype. The chain has TRBV29-1 and TRBJ2-1; the D call may be TRBD1 or TRBD2 (5 bases each). CDR1 and CDR2 (germline): SQVTM, ANQGSEA. The CDR3 totals 15 residues. V gave up 2 bases and J gave up 5 bases, with 16 bases separating them. CDR3 region: CSVEKRDRPDNEQFF. In DNA form, the CDR3 reads TGCAGCGTTGAAAAACGGGACCGGCCCGACAATGAGCAGTTCTTC.

The chain employs TRBV27 and TRBJ2-7; TRBD2 agrees at 7 bases. V gave up 5 bases and J gave up 5 bases; unmatched junction bases: 6. The germline V gene encodes CDR1 MNHEY and CDR2 SMNVEV (reference sequence). CDR3 length: 13 amino acids. The CDR3, as DNA: TGTGCCAGCAGTGACAGCGGGATCGACGAGCAGTACGTC. Translation gives CASSDSGIDEQYV.

This clonotype was seen a handful of times. The J gene is TRBJ2-3, the V gene TRBV29-1; D is unresolved. Trimming cost V 3 bases and J 4 bases, with 11 bases left between them. This CDR3 contains 13 residues. Germline V gene data show CDR1 as SQVTM and CDR2 as ANQGSEA. CDR3 DNA: TGCAGCGTTGAGGTGGTAGCAGCAGATACGCAGTATTTT. This translates into CSVEVVAADTQYF.

This clonotype occurred many times. The chain joins TRBV5-1 to TRBJ2-3, with D maybe TRBD2 (6 bases). Trimming took off 4 bases at V and 2 bases at J, with 11 bases between the two ends. This CDR3 is built from 14 residues. Germline V gene data show CDR1 as SGHRS and CDR2 as YFSETQ. DNA of the CDR3: TGCGCCAGCAGCCCAACTAGCTCCACAGATACGCAGTATTTT. Encoded protein: CASSPTSSTDTQYF.

This clonotype appeared many times. V and J are TRBV7-2 and TRBJ2-3; 7 bases map to TRBD2. V trimming: 1 base; J trimming: 2 bases; junction bases outside the gene matches: 3. The CDR3 sequence is 15 residues long. CDR1 is SGHTA and CDR2 is FQGNSA in the germline V gene. The CDR3 region is CASSLDGTTTDTQYF. The CDR3, as DNA: TGTGCCAGCAGCTTAGATGGGACTACCACAGATACGCAGTATTTT.

The chain employs TRBV12-3 or TRBV12-4 and TRBJ1-2; tentative D call: TRBD1 (6 bases). Trimming took off 5 bases at V and 4 bases at J, with 17 bases between the two ends. This CDR3 contains 15 residues. The CDR3 DNA reads TGTGCCAGCAGTCCCGGAGGGGGGCTGGGCTATGGCTACACCTTC. This translates into CASSPGGGLGYGYTF.

This clonotype occurred a few times. The chain couples TRBV5-1 to TRBJ1-1; 7 bases line up with TRBD1. V dropped 0 bases and J dropped 7; count of bases not matched to a gene: 6. Germline V gene sequence: CDR1 SGHRS, CDR2 YFSETQ. This CDR3 contains 14 residues. CDR3 DNA sequence: TGCGCCAGCAGCTTGGGAGGACAGGTGGGTGAAGCTTTCTTT. This gives the protein CASSLGGQVGEAFF.

This chain connects TRBV7-6 to TRBJ2-1; 11 positions match TRBD2. J was trimmed by 2 bases and V by 5 bases; bases with no gene match: 2. The CDR3 extends over 15 amino acids. Per germline, CDR1 SGHVS and CDR2 FNYEAQ. In DNA, the CDR3 is TGTGCCAGCAGCCCGGGACTAGCGGCCTACAATGAGCAGTTCTTC. It encodes CASSPGLAAYNEQFF.

This clonotype was seen many times. V and J are TRBV7-2 and TRBJ2-3; 15 bases agree with TRBD2. The V gene end was trimmed by 8 bases and the J gene end by 4 bases; junction bases not matched to a gene: 7. This CDR3 contains 16 residues. The germline gives CDR1 SGHTA, CDR2 FQGNSA. The CDR3 DNA is TGTGCCAGCGGAGGACTAGCGGGAGGGCCGGCAGATACGCAGTATTTT. Translation gives CASGGLAGGPADTQYF.